This TCR beta chain was captured in a study of tumor and adjacent non-tumor tissue in lung cancer. Study in general: Patients were aged about 30 to 85, about ten men and 5 women, stage I to III. Whole-study results and caveats: Significantly higher TCR diversity was found in tumor than normal lung.

This sample's RNA came from whole unsorted tissue. The length of the CDR3 is 13 residues. Germline V CDR1 and CDR2: MNHNY, SVGAGI (reference sequence). Comments on this clonotype: No antigen is known for it. One junction end does not reproduce the germline sequence, and a read error may be involved.

Three rounds of nested PCR, following a modified ARM-PCR protocol, produced the TCRbeta library. TCRdb reprocessed the multiplex PCR reads via MiXCR and lists one record per CDR3 protein. The sample holds under 150,000 distinct CDR3 sequences, around 67% seen once. Source material: lung tumor tissue. The chain carries TRBV6-6 and TRBJ2-5; weak D call: TRBD2 (5 bases). The receptor's source is a man in his fifties or sixties with small cell lung cancer. The CDR3 reads CASTGGASETQHF. CDR3 sequence (DNA): TGTGCCAGCACTGGAGGTGCTTCAGAGACCCAGCACTTC.